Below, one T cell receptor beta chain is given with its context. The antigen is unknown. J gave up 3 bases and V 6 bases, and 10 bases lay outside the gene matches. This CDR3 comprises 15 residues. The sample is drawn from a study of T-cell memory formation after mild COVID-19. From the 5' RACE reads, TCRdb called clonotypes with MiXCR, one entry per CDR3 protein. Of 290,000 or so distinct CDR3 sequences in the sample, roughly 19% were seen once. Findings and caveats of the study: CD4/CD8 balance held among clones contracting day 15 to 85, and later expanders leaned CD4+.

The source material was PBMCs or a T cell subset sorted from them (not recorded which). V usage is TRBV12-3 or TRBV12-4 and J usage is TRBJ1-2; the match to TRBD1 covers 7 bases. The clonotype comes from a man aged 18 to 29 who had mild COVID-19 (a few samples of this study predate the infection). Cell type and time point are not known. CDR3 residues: CASRGDSSFDYGYTF. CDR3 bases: TGTGCCAGCAGAGGGGACAGCTCCTTTGACTATGGCTACACCTTC.